The next 30 T cell receptor beta chains were all read from a single sample in a study of beta chain features in type 1 diabetes (dated by TCRdb to the late 2010s). General conclusions and limits of the study: Type 1 diabetes patients showed a moderate but significant shortening of TCRB CDR3 length in all four CD4+ subsets.

These TCRs' antigens remain unknown. Library prep was done by the immunoSEQ multiplex PCR assay. The entire amount of isolated RNA was reverse transcribed using the High Capacity cDNA Reverse Transcription Kit, so the sequenced TCRB transcripts were expressed ones. Drawn from immuneACCESS, this table holds only the in-frame rearrangements with V and J called that TCRdb kept. Clones are partly lost; checked studies trace under half to an unresolved V gene and leave the rest unexplained. The table for this sample lists some 700,000 clones; roughly 12% of them were counted only once. Less than 0.025% of the sample belongs to the ten largest clones. The sequenced sample was naive CD4+ T cells from blood. Reading the label with the study, this specimen's cell subset or site is: true naive CD4+ T cells. The receptors derive from a man between 18 and 29 years old with type 1 diabetes.

A few counts support this clone. The chain recombines TRBV7-9 with TRBJ1-2, with D hard to call. The CDR3 covers 11 residues. V was trimmed by 5 bases and J by 5 bases, leaving 6 bases between them. Germline V gene sequence: CDR1 SEHNR, CDR2 FQNEAQ (reference sequence). CDR3 protein: CASSPMYGYTF. The CDR3 DNA reads TGTGCCAGCAGCCCCATGTATGGCTACACCTTC. Drawing the rest from reference TRBV7-9 and TRBJ1-2, the complete variable domain is DTGVSQNPRHKITKRGQNVTFRCDPISEHNRLYWYRQTLGQGPEFLTYFQNEAQLEKSRLLSDRFSAERPKGSFSTLEIQRTEQGDSAMYLCASSPMYGYTFGSGTRLTVV.

The V call is TRBV9, the J call TRBJ1-2, with a weak D call TRBD1 (5 bases). Trimming removed 0 bases at V and 5 bases at J, with 14 bases between. CDR3 length equals 15 residues. Germline CDR1 SGDLS, CDR2 YYNGEE. The CDR3 loop is CASSVATGQGYGYTF. DNA of the CDR3: TGTGCCAGCAGCGTAGCTACCGGGCAGGGTTATGGCTACACCTTC.

This clone turned up a few times. V is TRBV10-3 and J is TRBJ2-1, with 7 bases that match TRBD2. V lost 6 bases, J lost 8 bases, and 13 bases stayed unmatched. Germline loops: CDR1 ENHRY, CDR2 SYGVKD. The length of the CDR3 is 15 residues. For the CDR3, the DNA is TGTGCCATCAGCCCCGGACTAGGCATCGGTTATGAGCAGTTCTTC. It translates to CAISPGLGIGYEQFF.

In its sample, this clone was seen a few times. The J gene is TRBJ2-2, the V gene TRBV29-1; 10 bases are shared with TRBD1. The ends lost 4 bases at V and 3 bases at J; junction bases unmatched: 5. Germline CDR1 is SQVTM and CDR2 is ANQGSEA. CDR3 length equals 15 residues. CDR3 residues: CSVGQGASDTGELFF. The DNA of the CDR3 is TGCAGCGTTGGACAGGGGGCTTCCGACACCGGGGAGCTGTTTTTT.

The chain combines TRBV30 with TRBJ1-6, with no clear D. Germline V gene lookup returns CDR1 GTSNPN and CDR2 SVGIG (reference sequence). The germline V and J ends were trimmed by 1 base and 5 bases, with 3 bases remaining between them. The CDR3 has 12 amino acids. The CDR3 region has the DNA TGTGCCTGGAGTGCAAATAATTCACCCCTCCACTTT. Protein: CAWSANNSPLHF.

This clone was detected only a few times. The chain carries TRBV2 and TRBJ2-2, with 7 bases lining up with TRBD1. The CDR3 loop spans 13 amino acids. After removal of 6 bases from V and 4 bases from J, the junction contained 2 bases not matched to a gene. Germline CDR1 SNHLY, CDR2 FYNNEI. This chain's CDR3 is CASRQGVTGELFF. The CDR3 DNA reads TGTGCCAGCAGGCAGGGGGTCACCGGGGAGCTGTTTTTT.

This clone was seen a handful of times. V usage is TRBV27 and J usage is TRBJ2-3; D gene uncertain. This CDR3 has 13 amino acids. In germline, CDR1 is MNHEY, CDR2 SMNVEV (reference sequence). V shed 6 bases and J shed 4 bases, with 11 bases lying between them. The CDR3 DNA follows: TGTGCCAGCAGAGACTGGGCCGCAGATACGCAGTATTTT. This codes for CASRDWAADTQYF.

The chain recombines TRBV10-3 with TRBJ2-5; D remains unclear. Between the trimmed V and J ends, which lost 2 bases and 4 bases, there was a span of 11 bases. Germline V lookup: CDR1 ENHRY, CDR2 SYGVKD. This CDR3 comprises 14 residues. CDR3 nucleotide sequence: TGTGCCATCAGTGAGCTAACCGGACGAGAGACCCAGTACTTC. Amino acids: CAISELTGRETQYF.

This clone was counted only a few times. The V call is TRBV13, the J call TRBJ2-7, with a weak D call TRBD2 (6 bases). The CDR3 is made up of 14 amino acids. V lost 2 bases, J lost 5 bases, and 13 bases lay in between. Germline V gene data show CDR1 as PRHDT and CDR2 as FYEKMQ (reference sequence). In nucleotides, the CDR3 is TGTGCCAGCAGCTTAAGAGGAGGGAGCCACGAGCAGTACTTC. Protein sequence: CASSLRGGSHEQYF.

The J gene is TRBJ2-3, the V gene TRBV5-4; TRBD2 aligns across 10 bases. The CDR3 runs to 15 residues. CDR1 is SGHNT and CDR2 is YYREEE in the germline V gene (reference sequence). Trimming removed 0 bases from V and 3 bases from J; junction bases left unmatched: 1. The chain's CDR3 is CASSLDSGGTDTQYF. CDR3 nucleotides: TGTGCCAGCAGCTTGGATAGCGGGGGGACAGATACGCAGTATTTT.

This clone was seen a handful of times. V gene TRBV10-3 combines with J gene TRBJ1-1; D perhaps matches TRBD1 (6 bases). The CDR3 is 14 residues long. Germline values: CDR1 ENHRY, CDR2 SYGVKD. Trimming left V 7 bases short and J 5 bases short, with 17 bases between. CDR3 sequence reads: CAIISGAGVTEAFF. CDR3 bases: TGTGCCATCATCTCAGGGGCTGGGGTGACTGAAGCTTTCTTT.

There are a few counts of this clone. The V gene is TRBV2, the J gene TRBJ1-1; D might be TRBD1 (6 bases). Germline V gene data show CDR1 as SNHLY and CDR2 as FYNNEI. This CDR3 has 18 amino acids. V was cut by 3 bases and J by 4 bases, with 24 bases left in between. CDR3 coding DNA: TGTGCCAGCAGTGACCCGGAGGGGGTGGGGCGCGGGGGCACTGAAGCTTTCTTT. Translation: CASSDPEGVGRGGTEAFF.

The chain has TRBV30 and TRBJ2-7; TRBD1 agrees at 8 bases. The V and J ends lost 5 bases and 0 bases, in that order; junction bases with no gene match: 3. The CDR3 totals 13 residues. The germline CDR1 and CDR2 sequences are GTSNPN and SVGIG (reference sequence). DNA for the CDR3: TGTGCCTGGGGGACAGGTTTCTCCTACGAGCAGTACTTC. Amino acids: CAWGTGFSYEQYF.

This clone turned up a few times. The J gene is TRBJ2-7, the V gene TRBV15; 9 bases agree with TRBD2. CDR3 length: 15 amino acids. Germline V CDR1 and CDR2: LNHNV, YYDKDF (reference sequence). The V gene end was trimmed by 0 bases and the J gene end by 4 bases; junction bases not matched to a gene: 4. The chain's CDR3 is CATSRDLSGGYEQYF. CDR3 sequence (DNA): TGTGCCACCAGCAGAGATCTTAGCGGGGGTTACGAGCAGTACTTC.

This clone has more than one count but fewer than ten. V and J are TRBV6-5 and TRBJ1-5; D may be TRBD1 (5 bases). The germline CDR1 and CDR2 sequences are MNHEY and SVGAGI. V lost 6 bases and J 5 bases, leaving 11 bases between the germline ends. The CDR3 contains 13 residues. The chain's CDR3 is CASRPLGDQPQHF. The CDR3 DNA sequence: TGTGCCAGCAGACCTTTAGGGGATCAGCCCCAGCATTTT.

This clone turned up a few times. The rearrangement uses TRBV4-1 and TRBJ2-1; 7 bases match TRBD1. Germline CDR1 is MGHRA and CDR2 is YSYEKL. J gave up 8 bases and V 2 bases, and 15 bases lay outside the gene matches. The CDR3 length is 17 residues. This CDR3 is CASSQLQGVITSYEQFF. The CDR3, as DNA: TGCGCCAGCAGCCAACTCCAGGGGGTCATTACTTCCTATGAGCAGTTCTTC.

The rearrangement joins TRBV18 to TRBJ2-1; 16 positions agree with TRBD2. The CDR3 consists of 18 residues. Germline V CDR1 and CDR2: KGHSH, LQKENI. The V and J ends lost 3 bases and 2 bases, in that order; junction bases with no gene match: 4. The chain's CDR3 is CASSPPGTSGGAYNEQFF. CDR3 nucleotide sequence: TGTGCCAGCTCACCCCCTGGGACTAGCGGGGGGGCCTACAATGAGCAGTTCTTC.

The J gene is TRBJ1-1, the V gene TRBV4-1; D possibly corresponds to TRBD1 (5 bases). Trimming pared 0 bases from V and 3 bases from J, leaving 14 bases between. The CDR3 has 16 amino acids. CDR1 MGHRA and CDR2 YSYEKL come from the germline V gene. CDR3 in DNA: TGCGCCAGCAGCCAAGATCTTTGGTCAGGGTACACTGAAGCTTTCTTT. Its protein is CASSQDLWSGYTEAFF.

This clone was seen a few times. J is TRBJ2-7 and V is TRBV7-9, with D possibly TRBD2 on 6 matching bases. This CDR3 contains 15 residues. The V gene's germline CDR1 is SEHNR and CDR2 FQNEAQ (reference sequence). V dropped 2 bases and J dropped 3 bases, with 14 bases sitting between them. CDR3 protein: CASSLLAGLHYEQYF. Written as DNA, the CDR3 is TGTGCCAGCAGCTTATTGGCGGGACTGCACTACGAGCAGTACTTC.

The chain joins TRBV5-6 to TRBJ1-1; D remains ambiguous. The length of the CDR3 is 14 residues. V shed 0 bases and J shed 1 base, with 7 bases lying between them. Germline V gene lookup returns CDR1 SGHDT and CDR2 YYEEEE. CDR3 amino acids: CASSLVPGNTEAFF. As DNA, the CDR3 is TGTGCCAGCAGCTTGGTCCCGGGGAACACTGAAGCTTTCTTT.

Only a few counts were recorded for this clone. The gene calls are TRBV14 and TRBJ2-7; 10 bases align to TRBD1. This CDR3 has 15 residues. With V trimmed by 4 bases and J by 3 bases, 6 bases remained unmatched. CDR1 and CDR2 (germline): SGHDN, FVKESK. For the CDR3, the DNA is TGTGCCAGCAGCCGTATAGGACAGGGGGTCTACGAGCAGTACTTC. Encoded protein: CASSRIGQGVYEQYF.

The chain couples TRBV9 to TRBJ2-5, with TRBD2 as a possible D gene (6 bases). The CDR3 has 17 residues. V lost 2 bases to trimming and J lost 0 bases, with 17 bases between them. Germline values: CDR1 SGDLS, CDR2 YYNGEE. The CDR3: CASSVSPLGGDQETQYF. In nucleotides, the CDR3 is TGTGCCAGCAGCGTTTCTCCTCTTGGAGGGGACCAAGAGACCCAGTACTTC. The full variable domain, completed using reference TRBV9 and TRBJ2-5, is DSGVTQTPKHLITATGQRVTLRCSPRSGDLSVYWYQQSLDQGLQFLIQYYNGEERAKGNILERFSAQQFPDLHSELNLSSLELGDSALYFCASSVSPLGGDQETQYFGPGTRLLVL.

The chain links TRBV2 to TRBJ2-3; D is perhaps TRBD2 (6 bases). V dropped 7 bases and J dropped 1 base, with 12 bases sitting between them. This CDR3 spans 14 amino acids. Germline V gene data show CDR1 as SNHLY and CDR2 as FYNNEI. In nucleotides, the CDR3 is TGTGCCAGCATAGCGGAGGCCCGCACAGATACGCAGTATTTT. Its translation: CASIAEARTDTQYF.

This clone showed up just a few times. The chain combines TRBV18 with TRBJ2-6; possible D gene TRBD2, 6 bases. V lost 1 base and J lost 11, with 9 bases in between. The CDR3 runs 13 residues. Germline CDR1 is KGHSH and CDR2 is LQKENI. The CDR3 sequence: CASSPLGGDVLTF. CDR3 nucleotides: TGTGCCAGCTCACCACTGGGAGGAGACGTCCTGACTTTC.

In its sample, this clone was seen a few times. CDR3: CASSQESPGTTEAFF. The CDR3 bases are TGCGCCAGCAGCCAAGAAAGTCCGGGGACAACTGAAGCTTTCTTT. The V and J genes are TRBV4-1 and TRBJ1-1, with D tentatively TRBD1 (6 bases). The CDR3 is 15 residues long. Trimming took 0 bases from V and 5 from J, leaving 13 bases between them. Germline V gives CDR1 MGHRA, CDR2 YSYEKL.

The chain carries TRBV5-1 and TRBJ1-1; TRBD1 aligns across 7 bases. Trimming at V came to 3 bases and at J to 5 bases, leaving 4 bases not matched to a gene. CDR1 is SGHRS and CDR2 is YFSETQ in the germline V gene. The CDR3 spans 13 residues. CDR3 nucleotide sequence: TGCGCCAGCAGCTGGGACAGAGGTACTGAAGCTTTCTTT. It specifies CASSWDRGTEAFF.

This clone was counted a few times. The CDR3 is CAISLAGGETGELFF. CDR3 in DNA: TGTGCCATATCCTTGGCGGGGGGCGAAACCGGGGAGCTGTTTTTT. This rearrangement joins TRBV10-3 to TRBJ2-2; 8 nucleotides agree with TRBD2. V shed 9 bases, J shed 5 bases, and the junction held 11 bases outside the gene matches. Germline CDR1 and CDR2: ENHRY and SYGVKD. This CDR3 is built from 15 residues.

In its sample, this clone was seen a few times. CDR3 region: CAISKIQVDTEAFF. Written as DNA, the CDR3 is TGTGCCATCAGTAAAATCCAGGTCGACACTGAAGCTTTCTTT. The chain couples TRBV10-3 to TRBJ1-1; no clear D. This CDR3 is built from 14 residues. Trimming pared 5 bases from V and 3 bases from J, leaving 13 bases between. Germline V gene lookup returns CDR1 ENHRY and CDR2 SYGVKD.

Only a few counts were recorded for this clone. The chain recombines TRBV14 with TRBJ2-1; 11 bases agree with TRBD1. Germline V gives CDR1 SGHDN, CDR2 FVKESK. This CDR3 spans 15 amino acids. The trim removed 2 bases at V and 8 bases at J, leaving 5 bases unmatched. The CDR3, as DNA: TGTGCCAGCAGCCAATTCGGACAGGGGGCGGATGAGCAGTTCTTC. Its protein product is CASSQFGQGADEQFF.

This clone was observed a handful of times. This sequence joins TRBV2 and TRBJ1-1; D is unresolved. Germline V gives CDR1 SNHLY, CDR2 FYNNEI. The CDR3 loop spans 11 amino acids. Trimming removed 10 bases at V and 3 bases at J, with 9 bases between. CDR3 coding DNA: TGTGCCACCGCCTATGACACTGAAGCTTTCTTT. Its protein product is CATAYDTEAFF.